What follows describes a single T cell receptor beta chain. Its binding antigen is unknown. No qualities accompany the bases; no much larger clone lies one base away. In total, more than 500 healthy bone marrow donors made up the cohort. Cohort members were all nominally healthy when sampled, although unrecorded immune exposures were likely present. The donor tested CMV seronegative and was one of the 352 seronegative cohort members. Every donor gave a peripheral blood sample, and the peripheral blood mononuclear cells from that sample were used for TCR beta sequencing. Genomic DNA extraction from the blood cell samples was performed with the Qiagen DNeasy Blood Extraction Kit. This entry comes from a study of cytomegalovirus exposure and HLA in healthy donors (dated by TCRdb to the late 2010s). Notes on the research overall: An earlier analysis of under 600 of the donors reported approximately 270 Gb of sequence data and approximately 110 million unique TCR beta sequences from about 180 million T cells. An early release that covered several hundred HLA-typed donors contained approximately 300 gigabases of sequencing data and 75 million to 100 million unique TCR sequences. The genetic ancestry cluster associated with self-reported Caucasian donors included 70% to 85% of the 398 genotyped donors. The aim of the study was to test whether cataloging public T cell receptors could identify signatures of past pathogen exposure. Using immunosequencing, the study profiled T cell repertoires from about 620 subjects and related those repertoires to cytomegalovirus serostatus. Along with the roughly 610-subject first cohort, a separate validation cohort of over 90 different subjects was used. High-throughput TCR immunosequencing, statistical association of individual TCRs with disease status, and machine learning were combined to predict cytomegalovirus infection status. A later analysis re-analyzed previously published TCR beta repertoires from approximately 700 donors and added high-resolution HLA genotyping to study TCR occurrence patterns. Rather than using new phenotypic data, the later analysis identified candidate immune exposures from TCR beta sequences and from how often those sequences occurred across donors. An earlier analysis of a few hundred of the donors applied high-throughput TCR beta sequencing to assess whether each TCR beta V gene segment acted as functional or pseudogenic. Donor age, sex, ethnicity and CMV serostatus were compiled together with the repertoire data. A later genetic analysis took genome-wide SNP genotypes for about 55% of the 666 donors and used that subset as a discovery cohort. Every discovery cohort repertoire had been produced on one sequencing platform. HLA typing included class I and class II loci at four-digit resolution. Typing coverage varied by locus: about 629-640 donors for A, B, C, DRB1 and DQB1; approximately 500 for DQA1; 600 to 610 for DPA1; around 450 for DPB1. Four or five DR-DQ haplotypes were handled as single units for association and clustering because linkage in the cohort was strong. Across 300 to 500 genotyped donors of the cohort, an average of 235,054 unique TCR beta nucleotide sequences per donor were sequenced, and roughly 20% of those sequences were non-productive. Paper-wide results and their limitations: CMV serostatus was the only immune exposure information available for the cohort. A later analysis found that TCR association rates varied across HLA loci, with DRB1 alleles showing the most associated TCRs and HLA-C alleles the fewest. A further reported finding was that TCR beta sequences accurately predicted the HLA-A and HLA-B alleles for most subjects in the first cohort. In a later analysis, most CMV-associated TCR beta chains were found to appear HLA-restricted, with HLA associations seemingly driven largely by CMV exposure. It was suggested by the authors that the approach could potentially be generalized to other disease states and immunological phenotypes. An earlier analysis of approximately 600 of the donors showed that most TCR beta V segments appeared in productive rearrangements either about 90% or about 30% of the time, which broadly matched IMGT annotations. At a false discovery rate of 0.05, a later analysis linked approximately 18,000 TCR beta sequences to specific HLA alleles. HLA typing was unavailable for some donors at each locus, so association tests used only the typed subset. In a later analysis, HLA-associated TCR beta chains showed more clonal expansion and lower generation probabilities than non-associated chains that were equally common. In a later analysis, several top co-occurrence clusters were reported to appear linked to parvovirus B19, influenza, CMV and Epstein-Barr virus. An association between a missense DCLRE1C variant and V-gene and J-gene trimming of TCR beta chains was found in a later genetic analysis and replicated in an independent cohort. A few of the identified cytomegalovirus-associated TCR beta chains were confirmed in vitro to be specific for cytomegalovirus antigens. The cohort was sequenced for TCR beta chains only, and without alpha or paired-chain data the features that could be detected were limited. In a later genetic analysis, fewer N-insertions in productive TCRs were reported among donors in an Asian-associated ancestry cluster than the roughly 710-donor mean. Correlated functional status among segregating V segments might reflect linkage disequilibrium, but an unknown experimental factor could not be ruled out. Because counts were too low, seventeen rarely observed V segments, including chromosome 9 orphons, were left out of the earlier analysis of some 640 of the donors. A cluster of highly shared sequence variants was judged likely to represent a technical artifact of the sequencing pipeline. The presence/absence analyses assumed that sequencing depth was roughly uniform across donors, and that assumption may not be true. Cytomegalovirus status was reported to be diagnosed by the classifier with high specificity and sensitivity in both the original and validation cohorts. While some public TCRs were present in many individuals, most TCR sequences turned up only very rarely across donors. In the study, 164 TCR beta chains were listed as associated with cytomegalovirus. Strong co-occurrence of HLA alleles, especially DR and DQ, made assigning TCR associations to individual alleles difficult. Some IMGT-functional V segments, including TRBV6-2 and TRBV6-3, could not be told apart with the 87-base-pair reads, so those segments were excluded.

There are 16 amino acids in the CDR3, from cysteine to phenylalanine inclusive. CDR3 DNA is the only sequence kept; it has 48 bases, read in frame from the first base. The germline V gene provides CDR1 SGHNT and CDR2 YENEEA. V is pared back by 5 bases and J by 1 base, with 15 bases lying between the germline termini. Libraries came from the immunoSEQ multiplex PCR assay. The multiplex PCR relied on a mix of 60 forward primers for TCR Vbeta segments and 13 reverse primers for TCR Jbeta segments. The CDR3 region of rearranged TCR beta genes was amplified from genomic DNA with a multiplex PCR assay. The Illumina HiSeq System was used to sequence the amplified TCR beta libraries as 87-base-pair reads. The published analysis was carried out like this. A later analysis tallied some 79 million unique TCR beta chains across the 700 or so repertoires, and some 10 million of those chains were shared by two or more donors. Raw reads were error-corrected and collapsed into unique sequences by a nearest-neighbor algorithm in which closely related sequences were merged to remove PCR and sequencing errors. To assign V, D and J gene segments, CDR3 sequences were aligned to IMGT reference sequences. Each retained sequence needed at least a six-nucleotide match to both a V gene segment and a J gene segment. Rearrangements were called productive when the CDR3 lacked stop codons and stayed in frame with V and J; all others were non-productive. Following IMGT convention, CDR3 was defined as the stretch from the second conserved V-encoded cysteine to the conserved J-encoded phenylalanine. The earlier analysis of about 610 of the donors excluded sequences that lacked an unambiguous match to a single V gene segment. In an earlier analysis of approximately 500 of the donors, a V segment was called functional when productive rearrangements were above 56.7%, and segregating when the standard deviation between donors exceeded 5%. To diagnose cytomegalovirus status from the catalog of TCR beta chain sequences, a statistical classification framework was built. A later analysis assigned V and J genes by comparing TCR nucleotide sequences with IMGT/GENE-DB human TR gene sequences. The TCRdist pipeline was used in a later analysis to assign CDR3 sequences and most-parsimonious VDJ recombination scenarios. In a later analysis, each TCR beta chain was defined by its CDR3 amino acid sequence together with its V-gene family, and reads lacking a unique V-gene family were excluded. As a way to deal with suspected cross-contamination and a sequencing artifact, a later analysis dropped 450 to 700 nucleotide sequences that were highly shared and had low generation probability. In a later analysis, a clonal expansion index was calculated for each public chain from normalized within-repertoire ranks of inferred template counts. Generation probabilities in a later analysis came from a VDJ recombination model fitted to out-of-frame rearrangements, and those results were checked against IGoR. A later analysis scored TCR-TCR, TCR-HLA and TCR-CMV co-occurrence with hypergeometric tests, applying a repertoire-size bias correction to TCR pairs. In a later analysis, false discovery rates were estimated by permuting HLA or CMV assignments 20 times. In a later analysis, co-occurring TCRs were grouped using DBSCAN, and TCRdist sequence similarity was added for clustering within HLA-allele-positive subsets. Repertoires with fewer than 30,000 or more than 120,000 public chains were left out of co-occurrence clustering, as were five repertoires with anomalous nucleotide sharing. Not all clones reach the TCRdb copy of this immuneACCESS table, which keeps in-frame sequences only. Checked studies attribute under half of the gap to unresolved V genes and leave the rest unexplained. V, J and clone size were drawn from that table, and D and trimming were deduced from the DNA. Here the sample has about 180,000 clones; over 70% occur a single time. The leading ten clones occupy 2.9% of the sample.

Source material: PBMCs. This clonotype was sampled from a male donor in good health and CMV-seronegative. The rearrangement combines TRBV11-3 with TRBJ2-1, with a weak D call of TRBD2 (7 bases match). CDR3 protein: CASSGGGGSSYNEQFF. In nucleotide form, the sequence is TGTGCCAGCAGCGGAGGGGGAGGGTCATCCTACAATGAGCAGTTCTTC.